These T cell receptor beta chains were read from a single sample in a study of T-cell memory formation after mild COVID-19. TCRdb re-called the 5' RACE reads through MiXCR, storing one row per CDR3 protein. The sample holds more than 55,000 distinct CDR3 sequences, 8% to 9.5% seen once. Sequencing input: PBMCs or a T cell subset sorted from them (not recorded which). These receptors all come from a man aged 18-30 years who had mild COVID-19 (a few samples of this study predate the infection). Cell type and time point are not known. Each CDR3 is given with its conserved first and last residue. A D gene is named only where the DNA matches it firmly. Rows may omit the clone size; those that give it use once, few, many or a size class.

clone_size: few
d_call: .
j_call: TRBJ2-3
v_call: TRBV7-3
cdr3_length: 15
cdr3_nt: TGTGCCAGCAGCCCCCGGGGGCCTTACACAGATACGCAGTATTTT
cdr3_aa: CASSPRGPYTDTQYF

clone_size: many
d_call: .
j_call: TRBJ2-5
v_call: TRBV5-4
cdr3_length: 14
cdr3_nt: TGTGCCAGCAGCCAGACAGTGGGCCAAGAGACCCAGTACTTC
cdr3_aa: CASSQTVGQETQYF

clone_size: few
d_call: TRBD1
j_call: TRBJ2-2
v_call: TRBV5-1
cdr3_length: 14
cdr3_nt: TGCGCCAGTACCGGGACAGAGAACACCGGGGAGCTGTTTTTT
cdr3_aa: CASTGTENTGELFF

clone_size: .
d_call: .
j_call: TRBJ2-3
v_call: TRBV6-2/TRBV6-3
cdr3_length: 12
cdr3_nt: TGTGCCAGCAGTTACCTTCTCGATACGCAGTATTTT
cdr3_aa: CASSYLLDTQYF

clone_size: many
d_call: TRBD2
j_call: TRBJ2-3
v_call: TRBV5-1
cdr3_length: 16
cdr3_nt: TGCGCCAGCAGCTTGATTCCAGCGGGGGGGCCGGATACGCAGTATTTT
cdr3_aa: CASSLIPAGGPDTQYF

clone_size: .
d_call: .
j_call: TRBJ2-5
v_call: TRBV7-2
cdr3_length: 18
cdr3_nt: TGTGCCAGCAGCCAGGGAAACAGAAGAACAGGGTCTGGGGAGACCCAGTACTTC
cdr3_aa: CASSQGNRRTGSGETQYF

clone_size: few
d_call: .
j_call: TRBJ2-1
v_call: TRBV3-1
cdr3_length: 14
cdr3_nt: TGTGCCAGCAGCCGCGGAGGTTCCTACAATGAGCAGTTCTTC
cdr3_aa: CASSRGGSYNEQFF

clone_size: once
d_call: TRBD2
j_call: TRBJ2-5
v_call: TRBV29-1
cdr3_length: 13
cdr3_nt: TGCAGCGTTCATACTAGCGGAGGGGAGACCCAGTACTTC
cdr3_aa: CSVHTSGGETQYF

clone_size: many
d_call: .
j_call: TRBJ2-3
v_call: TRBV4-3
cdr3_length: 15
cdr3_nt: TGCGCCAGCAGCCACTTATCCGTTGGCACAGATACGCAGTATTTT
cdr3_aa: CASSHLSVGTDTQYF

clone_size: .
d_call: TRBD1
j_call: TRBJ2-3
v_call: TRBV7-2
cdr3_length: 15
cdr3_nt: TGTGCCAGCAGCCCAGGGGACAGAGACTCAGTTACGCAGTATTTT
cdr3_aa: CASSPGDRDSVTQYF

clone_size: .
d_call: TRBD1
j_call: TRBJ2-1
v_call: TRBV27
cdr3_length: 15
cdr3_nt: TGTGCCAGCAGTTTTTGGGACAGGGTGGACAATGAGCAGTTCTTC
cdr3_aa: CASSFWDRVDNEQFF

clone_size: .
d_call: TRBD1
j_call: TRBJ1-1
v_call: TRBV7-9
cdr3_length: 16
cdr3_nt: TGTGCCAGCAGCTCACCGCGGACAGGGCTCGACACTGAAGCTTTCTTT
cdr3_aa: CASSSPRTGLDTEAFF

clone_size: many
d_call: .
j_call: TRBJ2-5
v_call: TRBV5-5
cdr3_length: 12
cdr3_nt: TGTGCCAGCAGCTTGGATAGGGAGACCCAGTACTTC
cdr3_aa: CASSLDRETQYF

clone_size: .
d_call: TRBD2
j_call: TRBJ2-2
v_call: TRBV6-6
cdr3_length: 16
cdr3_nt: TGTGCCAGCAGCTCTAGCGGGGGGGCCGGCACCGGGGAGCTGTTTTTT
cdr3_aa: CASSSSGGAGTGELFF

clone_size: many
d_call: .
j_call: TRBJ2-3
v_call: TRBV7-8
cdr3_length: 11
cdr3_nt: TGTGCCAGCAGCGATAGATATACGCAGTATTTT
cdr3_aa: CASSDRYTQYF

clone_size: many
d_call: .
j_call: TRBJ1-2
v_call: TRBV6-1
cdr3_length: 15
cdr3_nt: TGTGCCAGCAGAGCCGGCCCAGGGGCGAGCTATGGCTACACCTTC
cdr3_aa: CASRAGPGASYGYTF

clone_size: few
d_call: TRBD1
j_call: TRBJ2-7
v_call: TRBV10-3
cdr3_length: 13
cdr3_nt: TGTGCCATCAGGGGGGACAGGGGAGGCGAGCAGTACTTC
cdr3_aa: CAIRGDRGGEQYF

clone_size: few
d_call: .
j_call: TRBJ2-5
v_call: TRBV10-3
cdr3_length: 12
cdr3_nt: TGTGCCATCAGGGGCAGCCAAGAGACCCAGTACTTC
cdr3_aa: CAIRGSQETQYF

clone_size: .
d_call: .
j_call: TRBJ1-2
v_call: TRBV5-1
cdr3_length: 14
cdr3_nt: TGCGCCAGCAGCTTGGGTCCCGGGGACAATGGCTACACCTTC
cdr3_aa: CASSLGPGDNGYTF

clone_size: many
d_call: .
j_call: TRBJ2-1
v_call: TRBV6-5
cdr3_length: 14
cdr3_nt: TGTGCCAGCGGGCGGGACAGCTCCTACAATGAGCAGTTCTTC
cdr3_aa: CASGRDSSYNEQFF

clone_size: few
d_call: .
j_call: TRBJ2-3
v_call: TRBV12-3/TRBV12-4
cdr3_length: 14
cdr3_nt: TGTGCCAGCAGTTTGGGCGGATCCACAGATACGCAGTATTTT
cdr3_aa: CASSLGGSTDTQYF

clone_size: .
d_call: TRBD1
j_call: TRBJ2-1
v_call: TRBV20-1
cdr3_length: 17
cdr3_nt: TGCAGTGCTAGAGACCGGGACAGGGGGCGCCCCTACAATGAGCAGTTCTTC
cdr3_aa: CSARDRDRGRPYNEQFF

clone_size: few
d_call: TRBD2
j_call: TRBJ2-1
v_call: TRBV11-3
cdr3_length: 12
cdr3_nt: TGTGCCAGCAGCTACTCGGGGGGGCCTCTGTTCTTC
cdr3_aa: CASSYSGGPLFF

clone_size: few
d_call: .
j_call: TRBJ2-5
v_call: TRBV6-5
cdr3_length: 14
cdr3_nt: TGTGCCAGCAGTCACGACCCGGGTAGAGAGACCCAGTACTTC
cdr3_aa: CASSHDPGRETQYF

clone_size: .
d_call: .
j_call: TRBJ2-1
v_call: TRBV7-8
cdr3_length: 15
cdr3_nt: TGTGCCAGCAGCTTTACAGGGTTAGGGGACAATGAGCAGTTCTTC
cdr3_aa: CASSFTGLGDNEQFF

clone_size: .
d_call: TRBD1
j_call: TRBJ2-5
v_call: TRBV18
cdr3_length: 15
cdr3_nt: TGTGCCAGCTCACCAAGGACAGGGAAAGGAGAGACCCAGTACTTC
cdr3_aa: CASSPRTGKGETQYF

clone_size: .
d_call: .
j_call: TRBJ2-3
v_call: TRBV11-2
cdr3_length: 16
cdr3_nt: TGTGCCAGCAGCTTACTGGCGGGGACGTATTTGGATACGCAGTATTTT
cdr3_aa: CASSLLAGTYLDTQYF

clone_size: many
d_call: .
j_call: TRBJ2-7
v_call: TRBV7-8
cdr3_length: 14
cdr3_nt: TGTGCCAGCAGCTTTCAGGGGGGGCGGTACGAGCAGTACTTC
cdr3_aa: CASSFQGGRYEQYF

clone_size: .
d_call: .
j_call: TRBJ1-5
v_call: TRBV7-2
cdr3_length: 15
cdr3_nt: TGTGCCAGCAGCTTAGGGCAGGCTAGCAATCAGCCCCAGCATTTT
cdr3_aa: CASSLGQASNQPQHF

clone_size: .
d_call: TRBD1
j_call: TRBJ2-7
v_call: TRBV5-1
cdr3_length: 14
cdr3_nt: TGCGCCAGCAGCTTTCTCAGGGGGCAAAGCAAGCAGTACTTC
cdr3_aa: CASSFLRGQSKQYF

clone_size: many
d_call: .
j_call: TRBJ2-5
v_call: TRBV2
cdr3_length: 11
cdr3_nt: TGTGCCAGCAGTGAAGAGGAGACCCAGTACTTC
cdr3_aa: CASSEEETQYF

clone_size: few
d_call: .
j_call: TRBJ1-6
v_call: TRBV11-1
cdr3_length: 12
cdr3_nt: TGTGCCAGCAGCTTCGACAGCTCACCCCTCCACTTT
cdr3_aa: CASSFDSSPLHF

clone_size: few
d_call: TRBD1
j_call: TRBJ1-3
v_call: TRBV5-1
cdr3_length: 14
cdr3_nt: TGCGCCAGCAGCATAACAGGGGCAGGAAACACCATATATTTT
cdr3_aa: CASSITGAGNTIYF

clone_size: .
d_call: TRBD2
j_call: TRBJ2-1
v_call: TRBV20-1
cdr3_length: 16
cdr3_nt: TGCAGTGCTAGGACGGGAGCGGGGGGATTGTACAATGAGCAGTTCTTC
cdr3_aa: CSARTGAGGLYNEQFF

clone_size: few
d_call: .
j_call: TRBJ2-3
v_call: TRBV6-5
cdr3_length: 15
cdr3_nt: TGTGCCAGCAGTTACTCGGCGGTTAGCACAGATACGCAGTATTTT
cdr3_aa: CASSYSAVSTDTQYF

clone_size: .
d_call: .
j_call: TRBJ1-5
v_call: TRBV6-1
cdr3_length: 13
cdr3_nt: TGTGCCAGCAGTGAAACATTCGGTCAGCCCCAGCATTTT
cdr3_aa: CASSETFGQPQHF

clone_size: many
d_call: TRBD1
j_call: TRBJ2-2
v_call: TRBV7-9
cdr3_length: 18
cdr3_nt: TGTGCCAGCAGCTTAAGCTCCTTCCGAGACAGGGACCCCGGGGAGCTGTTTTTT
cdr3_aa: CASSLSSFRDRDPGELFF

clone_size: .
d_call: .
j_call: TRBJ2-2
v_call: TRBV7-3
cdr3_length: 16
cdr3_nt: TGTGCCAGCAGCTCGATGAACAGGGAGGTTGGCGGGGAGCTGTTTTTT
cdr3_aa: CASSSMNREVGGELFF

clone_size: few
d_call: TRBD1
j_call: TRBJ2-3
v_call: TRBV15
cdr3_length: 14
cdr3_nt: TGTGCCACCAGCAAGACAGGGAGCCCAGATACGCAGTATTTT
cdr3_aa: CATSKTGSPDTQYF

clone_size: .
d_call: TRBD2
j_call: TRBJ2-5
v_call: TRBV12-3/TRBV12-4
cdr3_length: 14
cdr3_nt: TGTGCCAGCAGTTTGGGGGGGATGGGCGAGACCCAGTACTTC
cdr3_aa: CASSLGGMGETQYF

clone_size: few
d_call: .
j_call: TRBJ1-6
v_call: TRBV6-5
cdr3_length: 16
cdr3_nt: TGTGCCAGCAAAACCTACGGGACATCCTATAATTCACCCCTCCACTTT
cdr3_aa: CASKTYGTSYNSPLHF

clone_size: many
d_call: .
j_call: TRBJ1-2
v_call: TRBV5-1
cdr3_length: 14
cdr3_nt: TGCGCCAGCAGCCAAGACAGCCCTAACTATGGCTACACCTTC
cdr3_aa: CASSQDSPNYGYTF

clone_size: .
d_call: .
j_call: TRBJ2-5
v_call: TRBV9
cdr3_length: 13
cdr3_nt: TGTGCCAGCAGCGTAGTCCCCCGGGAGACCCAGTACTTC
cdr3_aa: CASSVVPRETQYF

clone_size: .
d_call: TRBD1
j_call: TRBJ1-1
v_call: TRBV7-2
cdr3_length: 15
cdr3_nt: TGTGCCAGCAGTCGTGAACAGGGGGCTCCGGCTGAAGCTTTCTTT
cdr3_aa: CASSREQGAPAEAFF

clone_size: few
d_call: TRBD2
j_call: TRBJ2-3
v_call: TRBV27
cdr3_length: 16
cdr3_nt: TGTGCCAGCAGCCCTATCTGGACTAGCGGGGCAGATACGCAGTATTTT
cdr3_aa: CASSPIWTSGADTQYF

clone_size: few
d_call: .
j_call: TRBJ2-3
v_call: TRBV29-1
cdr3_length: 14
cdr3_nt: TGCAGCGCTGTTGCTGGTGCTAGCACAGATACGCAGTATTTT
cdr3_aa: CSAVAGASTDTQYF

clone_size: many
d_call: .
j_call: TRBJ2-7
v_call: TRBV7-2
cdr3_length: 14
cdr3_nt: TGTGCCAGCACCGCTCAGGGGGGGCCAGTGAAGCAGTACTTC
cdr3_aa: CASTAQGGPVKQYF

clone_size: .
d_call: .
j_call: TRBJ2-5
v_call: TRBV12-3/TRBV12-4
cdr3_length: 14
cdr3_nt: TGTGCCAGCAGTCGTGGGAACGGTGAAGAGACCCAGTACTTC
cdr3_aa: CASSRGNGEETQYF

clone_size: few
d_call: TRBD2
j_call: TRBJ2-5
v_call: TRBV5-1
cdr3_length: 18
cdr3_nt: TGCGCCAGCAGCTTGGTGGCTAGCGGGGACCCCAAAGGAGAGACCCAGTACTTC
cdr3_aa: CASSLVASGDPKGETQYF

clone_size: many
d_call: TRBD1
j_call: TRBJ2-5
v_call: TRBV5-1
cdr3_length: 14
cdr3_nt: TGCGCCAGCAGCTTATTACAGGGGAAAGAGACCCAGTACTTC
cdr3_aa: CASSLLQGKETQYF

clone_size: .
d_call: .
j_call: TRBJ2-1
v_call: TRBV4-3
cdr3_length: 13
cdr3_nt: TGCGCCAGCAGCCAAGAACTGCACAATGAGCAGTTCTTC
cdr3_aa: CASSQELHNEQFF

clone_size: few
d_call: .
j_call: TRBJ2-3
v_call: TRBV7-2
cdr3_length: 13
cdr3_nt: TGTGCCAGCAGCTTAGCGGTAGGAGATACGCAGTATTTT
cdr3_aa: CASSLAVGDTQYF

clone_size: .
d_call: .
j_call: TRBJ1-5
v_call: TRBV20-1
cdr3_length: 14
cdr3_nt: TGCAGTGCTAGTTGGGGGGGCCGAGATCAGCCCCAGCATTTT
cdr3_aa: CSASWGGRDQPQHF

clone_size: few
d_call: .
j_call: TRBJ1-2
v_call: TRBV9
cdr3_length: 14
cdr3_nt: TGTGCCAGCAGCGTAGTGGCAGGGGCCTATGGCTACACCTTC
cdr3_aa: CASSVVAGAYGYTF